These T cell receptor beta chains were read from a single sample in a study of blood T cell repertoires in COVID-19. Sequenced by immunoSEQ multiplex PCR; TCRdb stores in-frame clones only, minus some. The sample holds about 180,000 clones; roughly 80% are singletons and the top ten take approximately 15%. The sample consisted of PBMCs or T cells enriched from blood (not recorded which). These receptors originate from a man between 60 and 70 years old who had been exposed to COVID-19. The CDR3 runs from the conserved cysteine through the conserved F or W. D genes are given only for firm matches. Not all rows give a size; the values are once, few, many and, for expanded clones, a class.

v_gene,j_gene,d_gene,abundance,CDR3nt,CDR3aa
TRBV28,TRBJ2-6,.,.,TGTGCCAGCAGTTCCCCCCTAGTGCCTGGGGCCAACGTCCTGACTTTC,CASSSPLVPGANVLTF
TRBV6-4,TRBJ2-5,.,.,TGTGCCAGCAGTCGCGACGGGGGAGAGACCCAGTACTTC,CASSRDGGETQYF
TRBV6-4,TRBJ1-1,.,.,TGTGCCAGCAGTGCGGGTGTGGAGAACACTGAAGCTTTCTTT,CASSAGVENTEAFF
TRBV5-4,TRBJ2-6,TRBD1,many,TGTGCCAGCAGCCCCGACAGGGGTCCTCACTCTGGGGCCAACGTCCTGACTTTC,CASSPDRGPHSGANVLTF
TRBV30,TRBJ2-5,.,.,TGTGCCTGGAAATGGGCAGGGCGAGAGACCCAGTACTTC,CAWKWAGRETQYF
TRBV9,TRBJ1-2,.,.,TGTGCCAGCAGCGTAGGCCAGGCTAACTATGGCTACACCTTC,CASSVGQANYGYTF
TRBV7-3,TRBJ1-5,.,.,TGTGCCAGCAGCTTAAGCGGGGGCAATCAGCCCCAGCATTTT,CASSLSGGNQPQHF
TRBV11-3,TRBJ1-1,TRBD1,.,TGTGCCAGCAGAGAGGGGGCAGAAGCTTTCTTT,CASREGAEAFF
TRBV10-1,TRBJ1-5,.,.,TGCGCCAGCAGTGAGACTCCCGGGCAGCCCCAGCATTTT,CASSETPGQPQHF
TRBV27,TRBJ2-5,.,.,TGTGCCAGCAGTTTCGGGGAGGCGGAGACCCAGTACTTC,CASSFGEAETQYF
TRBV18,TRBJ1-1,.,.,TGTGCCAGCTCACCACGGGCAGGGGCGAACACTGAAGCTTTCTTT,CASSPRAGANTEAFF
TRBV5-1,TRBJ1-1,TRBD1,once,TGCGCCAGCAGCTGGGGGACAGGGGGCGTTAGTACTGAAGCTTTCTTT,CASSWGTGGVSTEAFF
TRBV9,TRBJ2-3,TRBD1,.,TGTGCCAGCAGCGCCGGGACAGGAACTAGCACAGATACGCAGTATTTT,CASSAGTGTSTDTQYF
TRBV6-6,TRBJ1-4,.,.,TGTGCCAGCAGTCAGCGAGGAACTAATGAAAAACTGTTTTTT,CASSQRGTNEKLFF
TRBV19,TRBJ2-1,TRBD2,few,TGTGCCAGTAGTATTCCCGGAACTAGCGGGAGTGTCAATGAGCAGTTCTTC,CASSIPGTSGSVNEQFF
TRBV27,TRBJ1-1,.,.,TGTGTCAGCAGTTTAGGGCGGAACACTGAAGCTTTCTTT,CVSSLGRNTEAFF
TRBV10-3,TRBJ2-5,.,.,TGTGCCATCAGTGAGTCGGGGGGACCTCAAGAGACCCAGTACTTC,CAISESGGPQETQYF
TRBV11-2,TRBJ2-5,.,.,TGTGCCAGCAGCTTCCCTCAGGGGTCCCTGGAGACCCAGTACTTC,CASSFPQGSLETQYF
TRBV5-4,TRBJ2-3,.,few,TGTGCCAGCAGCTTGGATGGGACTCCCACAGATACGCAGTATTTT,CASSLDGTPTDTQYF
TRBV4-2,TRBJ2-2,TRBD2,.,TGTGCCAGCAGCCTTCGACATGGGGGGAGGGCCCCCGGGGAGCTGTTTTTT,CASSLRHGGRAPGELFF
TRBV6-5,TRBJ1-4,.,.,TGTGCCAGCAGACGGAGGGGTGCAACTAATGAAAAACTGTTTTTT,CASRRRGATNEKLFF
TRBV5-4,TRBJ1-3,.,few,TGTGCCAGCAGCTTGGGTTCACTGAAGCCTGGAAACACCATATATTTT,CASSLGSLKPGNTIYF
TRBV28,TRBJ1-2,.,once,TGTGCCAGCAGTTCCATACCCTCAGGCTATGGCTACACCTTC,CASSSIPSGYGYTF
TRBV5-1,TRBJ2-2,TRBD2,.,TGCGCCAGCAGCTTGAGTAGCGGGAGATATGTCGGGGAGCTGTTTTTT,CASSLSSGRYVGELFF
TRBV21-1,TRBJ2-5,.,.,TGTGCCAGTCGACAGGACCAAGAGACCCAGTACTTC,CASRQDQETQYF
TRBV6-5,TRBJ2-3,.,once,TGTGCCAGCAGGAGGGACACCACAGATACGCAGTATTTT,CASRRDTTDTQYF
TRBV27,TRBJ1-5,.,few,TGTGCCAGCAGTTCCTTGACGACGGGTAGCAATCAGCCCCAGCATTTT,CASSSLTTGSNQPQHF
TRBV7-8,TRBJ1-3,.,.,TGTGCCAGCAGCCCGCGGGAGAGGGGAAACACCATATATTTT,CASSPRERGNTIYF
TRBV19,TRBJ2-6,TRBD1,few,TGTGCCAGTAGATGGGACAGCCTCTCTGGGGCCAACGTCCTGACTTTC,CASRWDSLSGANVLTF
TRBV5-5,TRBJ2-1,TRBD2,.,TGTGCCAGCAGCTTACTAGCGGGAGTCTCCTACAATGAGCAGTTCTTC,CASSLLAGVSYNEQFF
TRBV6-2/TRBV6-3,TRBJ1-2,TRBD1,.,TGTGCCAGCAGCGATACAGGGGACTATGGCTACACCTTC,CASSDTGDYGYTF
TRBV3-1/TRBV3-2,TRBJ2-3,.,few,TGTGCCAGCAGCCGAGGGACTGGGGATTCAGACACGCAGTATTTT,CASSRGTGDSDTQYF
TRBV5-1,TRBJ1-5,.,.,TGCGCCAGCACCCAGGACGGGGATAGCAATCAGCCCCAGCATTTT,CASTQDGDSNQPQHF